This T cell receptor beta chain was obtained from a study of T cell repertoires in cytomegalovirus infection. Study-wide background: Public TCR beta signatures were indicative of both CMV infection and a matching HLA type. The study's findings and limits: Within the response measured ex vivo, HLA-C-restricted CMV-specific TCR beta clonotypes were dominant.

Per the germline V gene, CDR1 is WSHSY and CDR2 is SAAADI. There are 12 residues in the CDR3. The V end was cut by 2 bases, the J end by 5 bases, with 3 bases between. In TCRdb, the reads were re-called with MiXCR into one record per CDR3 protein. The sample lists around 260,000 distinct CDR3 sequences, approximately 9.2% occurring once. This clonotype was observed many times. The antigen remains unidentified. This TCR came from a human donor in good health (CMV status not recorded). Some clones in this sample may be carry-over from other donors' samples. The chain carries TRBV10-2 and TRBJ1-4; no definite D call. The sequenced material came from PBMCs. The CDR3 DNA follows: TGCGCCAGCAGTGAGCCAAATGAAAAACTGTTTTTT. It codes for CASSEPNEKLFF.